This is a list of T cell receptor beta chains from one sample in a study of blood T cells in healthy people across ages. TCRdb called the 5' RACE reads again in MiXCR, with one record for every CDR3 protein. The sample lists hundreds of thousands of distinct CDR3 sequences, over 40% occurring once. Specimen: blood. These receptors all stem from a woman aged 80 or over in good health. CDR3s include the opening cysteine and the closing phenylalanine or tryptophan. D genes are given only for firm matches.

CDR3aa: CAISRGGPAGELFF
v_gene: TRBV10-3
j_gene: TRBJ2-2
d_gene: -

CDR3aa: CASSVATTGGNQPQHF
v_gene: TRBV9
j_gene: TRBJ1-5
d_gene: -

CDR3aa: CSARVPVSPTGELFF
v_gene: TRBV20-1
j_gene: TRBJ2-2
d_gene: -

CDR3aa: CATSGWETDTQYF
v_gene: TRBV24-1
j_gene: TRBJ2-3
d_gene: -

CDR3aa: CASSEKRVANEQFF
v_gene: TRBV10-1
j_gene: TRBJ2-1
d_gene: -

CDR3aa: CASSPGQGHSYNEQFF
v_gene: TRBV27
j_gene: TRBJ2-1
d_gene: TRBD1

CDR3aa: CASSFKGQATDTQYF
v_gene: TRBV12-3/TRBV12-4
j_gene: TRBJ2-3
d_gene: TRBD1

CDR3aa: CAISDSSRDSNYGYTF
v_gene: TRBV10-3
j_gene: TRBJ1-2
d_gene: TRBD1

CDR3aa: CSARVQGSSYEQYF
v_gene: TRBV20-1
j_gene: TRBJ2-7
d_gene: -

CDR3aa: CSARVATTGATYNEQYF
v_gene: TRBV20-1
j_gene: -
d_gene: TRBD1

CDR3aa: CAISDGGYGYTF
v_gene: TRBV10-3
j_gene: TRBJ1-2
d_gene: -

CDR3aa: CASTGGDDEQYF
v_gene: TRBV27
j_gene: -
d_gene: -

CDR3aa: CASSFGPTEHNEQFF
v_gene: TRBV5-6
j_gene: TRBJ2-1
d_gene: -

CDR3aa: CASSVDGVQETQYF
v_gene: TRBV9
j_gene: TRBJ2-5
d_gene: -

CDR3aa: CACARDRAYEQYF
v_gene: TRBV6-1
j_gene: TRBJ2-7
d_gene: TRBD1

CDR3aa: CSAAGQGVTEAFF
v_gene: TRBV29-1
j_gene: TRBJ1-1
d_gene: -

CDR3aa: CASTREVNDNVQFF
v_gene: TRBV2
j_gene: TRBJ2-1
d_gene: TRBD2

CDR3aa: CASSLSPDRFNQPQHF
v_gene: TRBV27
j_gene: TRBJ1-5
d_gene: TRBD1

CDR3aa: CASSRGGTRDIEQFF
v_gene: TRBV11-1
j_gene: TRBJ2-1
d_gene: TRBD2

CDR3aa: CASSPTRRWTGELFF
v_gene: TRBV12-3/TRBV12-4
j_gene: TRBJ2-2
d_gene: -

CDR3aa: CACQTSGVSYEQYF
v_gene: TRBV30
j_gene: TRBJ2-7
d_gene: TRBD2

CDR3aa: CATSRGGEYNEQFF
v_gene: TRBV12-3/TRBV12-4
j_gene: TRBJ2-1
d_gene: -

CDR3aa: CSARDYERAGTDTQYF
v_gene: TRBV20-1
j_gene: TRBJ2-3
d_gene: -

CDR3aa: CAISVGSQETQYF
v_gene: TRBV10-3
j_gene: TRBJ2-5
d_gene: -

CDR3aa: CSARLQGRGYGYTF
v_gene: TRBV20-1
j_gene: TRBJ1-2
d_gene: -

CDR3aa: CAISGGGGAQETQYF
v_gene: TRBV10-3
j_gene: TRBJ2-5
d_gene: TRBD2

CDR3aa: CASSVLKSSGANGLTF
v_gene: TRBV3-1
j_gene: TRBJ2-6
d_gene: -

CDR3aa: CASSLFRVNTGELFF
v_gene: TRBV5-1
j_gene: TRBJ2-2
d_gene: -

CDR3aa: CASSEAQGASGYTF
v_gene: TRBV6-1
j_gene: TRBJ1-2
d_gene: TRBD1

CDR3aa: CASSPSQIDYEQYF
v_gene: TRBV4-1
j_gene: TRBJ2-7
d_gene: -

CDR3aa: CASSAGTGRGQYF
v_gene: TRBV6-5
j_gene: TRBJ2-7
d_gene: TRBD1

CDR3aa: CASSQDTSGANVLTF
v_gene: TRBV3-1
j_gene: TRBJ2-6
d_gene: -